This T cell receptor beta chain comes out of a study of T cell repertoires in cytomegalovirus infection. Across the study: From public TCR beta signatures came an indication of both CMV infection and matching HLA type. Study-wide findings and caveats: Dominating the ex vivo response were TCR beta clonotypes that were CMV-specific and HLA-C-restricted. Summed public TCR beta family frequency identified CMV carriers bearing the relevant HLA.

For this clonotype: The target antigen is unknown.

A single record per CDR3 protein comes from TCRdb applying MiXCR to the reads. The table lists 160,000 or so distinct CDR3 sequences, more than 15% of them singletons. The V segment lost 0 bases and the J segment 6 bases; nucleotides outside the gene matches: 8. The V gene's germline CDR1 is DFQATT and CDR2 SNEGSKA (reference sequence). The CDR3 contains 15 residues. This clonotype originated in a human donor in good health (CMV status not recorded). Some clones in this sample may be carry-over from other donors' samples. The sequenced sample was CD8+ T cells from PBMCs. The gene calls are TRBV20-1 and TRBJ2-5, with TRBD1 matching over 9 bases. This chain's CDR3 is CSAREGQGRWKTQYF. DNA for the CDR3: TGCAGTGCTAGAGAAGGACAGGGGCGGTGGAAGACCCAGTACTTC.